This entry concerns a single T cell receptor (beta chain). This entry comes from a study of Ad26.COV2.S vaccination and SARS-CoV-2 variants. TCRdb keeps only in-frame clones here, not all; method: immunoSEQ multiplex PCR. Here the sample spans hundreds of thousands of clones, approximately 92% being singletons. As for treatment: some 20 received Ad26.COV2.S at low or high dose, single or two shots; about 5 received placebo; per-sample allocation not given. Vaccine and placebo recipients were sampled on day 63 after the first injection. This receptor was obtained from a person aged 18-60 years who received the Ad26.COV2.S COVID-19 vaccine or a placebo. The sample here was peripheral blood, taken in a trial of Ad26.COV2.S vaccine versus placebo.

The CDR3 sequence is CASSLHLGLAGGTQYF. CDR3 bases: TGTGCCAGCAGCTTACACTTAGGACTAGCCGGGGGTACGCAGTATTTT. V and J are TRBV7-3 and TRBJ2-3; 8 bases align to TRBD2. Germline V gene sequence: CDR1 SGHTA, CDR2 FQGTGA. The CDR3 extends over 16 amino acids. V trimming: 2 bases; J trimming: 8 bases; junction bases outside the gene matches: 12.